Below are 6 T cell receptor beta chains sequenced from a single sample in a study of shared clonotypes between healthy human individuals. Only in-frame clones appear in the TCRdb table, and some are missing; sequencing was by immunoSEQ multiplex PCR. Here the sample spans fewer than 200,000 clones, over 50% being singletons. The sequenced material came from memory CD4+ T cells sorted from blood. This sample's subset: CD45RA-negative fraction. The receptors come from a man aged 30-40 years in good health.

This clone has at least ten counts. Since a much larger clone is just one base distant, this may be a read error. CDR3 residues: CVSTIAGGYTF. The CDR3 DNA reads as TGTGTCAGCACCATAGCCGGTGGCTACACCTTC. The V gene is TRBV28, the J gene TRBJ1-2; no reliable D call. CDR3 size: 11 residues. From germline, CDR1 is MDHEN and CDR2 SYDVKM.

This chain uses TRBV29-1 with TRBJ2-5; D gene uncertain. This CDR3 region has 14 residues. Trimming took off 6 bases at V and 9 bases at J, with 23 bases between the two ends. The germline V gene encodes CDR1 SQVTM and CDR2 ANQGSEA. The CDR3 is CSVGALSQIRPQYF. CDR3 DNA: TGCAGCGTGGGCGCTTTAAGTCAGATAAGGCCCCAGTACTTC.

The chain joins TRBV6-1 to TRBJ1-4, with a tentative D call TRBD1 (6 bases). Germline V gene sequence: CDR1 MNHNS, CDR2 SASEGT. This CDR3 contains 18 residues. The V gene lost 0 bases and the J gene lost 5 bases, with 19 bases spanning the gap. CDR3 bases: TGTGCCAGCAGTGAAGCGCTCCCGTCGGGGGGCGAGAATGAAAAACTGTTTTTT. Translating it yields CASSEALPSGGENEKLFF.

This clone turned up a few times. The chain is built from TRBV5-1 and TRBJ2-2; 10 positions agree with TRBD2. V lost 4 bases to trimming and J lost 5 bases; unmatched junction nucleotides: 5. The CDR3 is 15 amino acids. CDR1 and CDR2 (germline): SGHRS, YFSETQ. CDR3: CASSDSSGSTGELFF. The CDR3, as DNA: TGCGCCAGCAGCGACTCTAGCGGGAGTACCGGGGAGCTGTTTTTT.

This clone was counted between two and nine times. CDR3 nucleotides: TGTGCCAGCAAGGTTACCTTCGGTGAGCAGTTCTTC. Its translation: CASKVTFGEQFF. The V gene is TRBV21-1, the J gene TRBJ2-1. TRBV21-1 is a pseudogene segment. The CDR3 has 12 residues.

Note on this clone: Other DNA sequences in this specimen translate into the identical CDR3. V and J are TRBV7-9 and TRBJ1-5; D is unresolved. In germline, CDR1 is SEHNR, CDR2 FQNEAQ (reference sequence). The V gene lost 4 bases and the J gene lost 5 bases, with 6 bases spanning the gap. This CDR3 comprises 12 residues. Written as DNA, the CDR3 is TGTGCCAGCAGCTACAGAGATCAGCCCCAGCATTTT. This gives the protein CASSYRDQPQHF.